A single sample is the source of the 8 T cell receptor beta chains below, sequenced in a study of blood T cell repertoires in COVID-19 (dated by TCRdb to about 2020). To prepare the library, the immunoSEQ multiplex PCR assay was applied. Here the immuneACCESS table is served through TCRdb, limited to in-frame sequences with V and J called. Missing clones are a known gap in these copies; in checked studies unresolved V genes cover under half, and the rest lacks a known reason. Within this sample are under 200,000 clones, with approximately 90% of them counted one time only. The ten largest clones add up to roughly 21% of the sample. Material: peripheral blood. The receptors stem from a man aged 60 to 75 with active or convalescent COVID-19.

This chain uses TRBV7-6 with TRBJ2-3, with 8 nucleotides matching TRBD2. CDR1 SGHVS and CDR2 FNYEAQ come from the germline V gene. Unmatched junction bases numbered 13, after V lost 0 bases and J lost 2 bases. The length of the CDR3 is 19 residues. CDR3 nucleotide sequence: TGTGCCAGCAGCTTAGCGGGGGTCGTAGCGGGGAGATACACAGATACGCAGTATTTT. It encodes CASSLAGVVAGRYTDTQYF.

The rearrangement links TRBV11-2 to TRBJ2-3; 10 bases map to TRBD2. CDR1 SGHAT and CDR2 FQNNGV come from the germline V gene. After removal of 2 bases from V and 5 bases from J, the junction contained 4 bases not matched to a gene. This CDR3 is 15 amino acids long. The CDR3 DNA sequence: TGTGCCAGCAGCTTAAGTAGCGGGGGGTTAGATACGCAGTATTTT. Protein sequence: CASSLSSGGLDTQYF.

This clone was seen only a few times. The CDR3 DNA follows: TGTGCCAGCAGTCTGACGGGGGAGCGGGGGTATGAGACCCAGTACTTC. Its protein product is CASSLTGERGYETQYF. V gene TRBV27 combines with J gene TRBJ2-5; 8 nucleotides line up with TRBD2. Trimming cost V 5 bases and J 5 bases; bases outside gene matches: 13. This CDR3 is 16 amino acids long. Germline values: CDR1 MNHEY, CDR2 SMNVEV (reference sequence).

This clone was observed a single time. J is TRBJ2-7 and V is TRBV6-1; tentative D call: TRBD2 (6 bases). Per germline, CDR1 MNHNS and CDR2 SASEGT. Trimming shortened V by 1 base and J by 3 bases, and 10 bases separated the two germline ends. This CDR3 is built from 14 residues. This chain's CDR3 is CASSEGGGGYEQYF. CDR3 DNA: TGTGCCAGCAGTGAAGGGGGAGGCGGCTACGAGCAGTACTTC.

The chain uses TRBV6-2 or TRBV6-3 and TRBJ1-2, with a tentative D call TRBD1 (5 bases). The CDR3 runs 13 residues. The V and J ends lost 4 bases and 4 bases respectively, with 10 bases between them. Germline CDR1 and CDR2: MNHEY and SVGEGT. The CDR3: CASSSGGLYGYTF. The CDR3 DNA reads as TGTGCCAGCAGTTCCGGGGGACTCTATGGCTACACCTTC.

The rearrangement joins TRBV5-1 to TRBJ1-3; 7 bases fit TRBD1. V shed 4 bases and J 2 bases; nucleotides not matched to a gene: 6. The CDR3 has 15 residues. CDR1 is SGHRS, CDR2 YFSETQ, per germline. The CDR3 loop reads CASSPTTGAGNTIYF. The CDR3 DNA is TGCGCCAGCAGCCCTACCACAGGGGCTGGAAACACCATATATTTT.

The V call is TRBV19, the J call TRBJ1-1; D ambiguous. The CDR3 length is 17 residues. Per the germline V gene, CDR1 is LNHDA and CDR2 is SQIVND (reference sequence). V was cut by 1 base and J by 1 base, with 16 bases left in between. CDR3 loop: CASSIVGRPSANTEAFF. DNA of the CDR3: TGTGCCAGTAGTATAGTGGGCAGGCCGTCGGCGAACACTGAAGCTTTCTTT.

The J gene is TRBJ1-3, the V gene TRBV7-9; D not resolved. The CDR3 has 13 amino acids. In germline, CDR1 is SEHNR, CDR2 FQNEAQ (reference sequence). Trimming took off 1 base at V and 4 bases at J, with 5 bases between the two ends. In DNA form, the CDR3 reads TGTGCCAGCAGCTTAGGAGGGGGAAACACCATATATTTT. Translated, it gives CASSLGGGNTIYF.